This TCR beta chain was identified during a study of regulatory T cells in long-lasting Graves disease. TCR beta libraries were built with iRepertoire HTBI primers and Arm-PCR of CDR3 regions. From the multiplex PCR reads, TCRdb called clonotypes with MiXCR, one entry per CDR3 protein. The repertoire includes hundreds of thousands of distinct CDR3 sequences, more than 20% of them detected once, and under 9% sits in the top ten. The CDR3 extends over 12 amino acids. From germline, CDR1 is GTSNPN and CDR2 SVGIG (reference sequence). With V trimmed by 4 bases and J by 6 bases, 3 bases remained unmatched. This clonotype came up a few times. Time point here: persistent/refractory GD, antithyroid drugs over 5 years with positive TRAb. PBMC RNA was the source of the TCR library.

The V gene is TRBV30, the J gene TRBJ2-7, with 10 nucleotides matching TRBD1. The specimen was peripheral blood mononuclear cells (PBMCs), collected when the disease was refractory, from a patient treated with antithyroid drugs. This TCR was sampled from a female donor with Graves disease. The CDR3 sequence: CAWTRDRGEQYF. The CDR3 coding sequence is TGTGCCTGGACCAGGGACAGGGGCGAGCAGTACTTC.